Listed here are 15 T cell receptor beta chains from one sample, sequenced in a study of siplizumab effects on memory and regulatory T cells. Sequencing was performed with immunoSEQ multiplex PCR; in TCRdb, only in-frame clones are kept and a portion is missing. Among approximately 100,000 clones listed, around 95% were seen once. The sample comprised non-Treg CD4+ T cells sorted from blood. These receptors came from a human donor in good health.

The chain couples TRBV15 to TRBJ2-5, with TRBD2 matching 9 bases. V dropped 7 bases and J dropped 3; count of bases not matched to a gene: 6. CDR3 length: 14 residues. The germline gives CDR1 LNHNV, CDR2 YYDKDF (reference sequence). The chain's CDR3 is CATNERGAKETQYF. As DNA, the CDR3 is TGTGCCACCAACGAGCGGGGGGCCAAAGAGACCCAGTACTTC.

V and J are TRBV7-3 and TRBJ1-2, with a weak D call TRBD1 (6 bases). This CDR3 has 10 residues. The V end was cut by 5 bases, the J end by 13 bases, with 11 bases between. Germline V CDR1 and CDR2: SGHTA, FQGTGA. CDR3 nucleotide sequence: TGTGCCAGCAGCCAGCGGGACATCACCTTC. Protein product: CASSQRDITF.

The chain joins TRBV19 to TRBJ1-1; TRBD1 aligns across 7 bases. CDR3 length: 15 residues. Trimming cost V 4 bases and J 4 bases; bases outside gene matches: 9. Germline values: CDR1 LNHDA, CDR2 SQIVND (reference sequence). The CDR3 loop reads CASSTPQGPPTEAFF. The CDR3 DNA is TGTGCCAGTAGTACCCCACAGGGGCCCCCCACTGAAGCTTTCTTT.

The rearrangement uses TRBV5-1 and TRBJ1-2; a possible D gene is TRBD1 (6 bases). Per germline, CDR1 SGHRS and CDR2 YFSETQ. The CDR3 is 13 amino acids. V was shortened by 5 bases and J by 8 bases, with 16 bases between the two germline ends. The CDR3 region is CASRWRQAEGYTF. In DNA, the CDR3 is TGCGCCAGCAGGTGGAGACAGGCGGAAGGCTACACCTTC. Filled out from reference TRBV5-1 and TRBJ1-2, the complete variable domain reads KAGVTQTPRYLIKTRGQQVTLSCSPISGHRSVSWYQQTPGQGLQFLFEYFSETQRNKGNFPGRFSGRQFSNSRSEMNVSTLELGDSALYLCASRWRQAEGYTFGSGTRLTVV.

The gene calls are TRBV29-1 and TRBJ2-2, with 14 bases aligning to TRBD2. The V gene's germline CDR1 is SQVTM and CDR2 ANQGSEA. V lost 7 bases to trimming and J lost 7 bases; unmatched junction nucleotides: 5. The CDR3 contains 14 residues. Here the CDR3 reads CSARTSGGFGELFF. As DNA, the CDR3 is TGCAGCGCCCGGACTAGCGGGGGGTTCGGGGAGCTGTTTTTT.

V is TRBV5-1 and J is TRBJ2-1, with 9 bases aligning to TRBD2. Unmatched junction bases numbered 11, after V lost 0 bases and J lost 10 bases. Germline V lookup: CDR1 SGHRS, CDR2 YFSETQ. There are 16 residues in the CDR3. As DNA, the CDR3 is TGCGCCAGCAGCTTGGCCGCCAGCGGGGGGCTCTGGGAGCAGTTCTTC. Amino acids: CASSLAASGGLWEQFF.

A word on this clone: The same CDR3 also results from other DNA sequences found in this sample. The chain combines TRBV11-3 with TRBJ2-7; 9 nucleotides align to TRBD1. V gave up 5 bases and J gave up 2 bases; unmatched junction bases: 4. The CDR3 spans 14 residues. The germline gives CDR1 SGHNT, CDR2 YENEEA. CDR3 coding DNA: TGTGCCAGCAGCCCTGGACAGGGGACCTACGAGCAGTACTTC. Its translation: CASSPGQGTYEQYF. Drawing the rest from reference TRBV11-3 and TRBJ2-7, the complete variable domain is EAGVVQSPRYKIIEKKQPVAFWCNPISGHNTLYWYLQNLGQGPELLIRYENEEAVDDSQLPKDRFSAERLKGVDSTLKIQPAELGDSAVYLCASSPGQGTYEQYFGPGTRLTVT.

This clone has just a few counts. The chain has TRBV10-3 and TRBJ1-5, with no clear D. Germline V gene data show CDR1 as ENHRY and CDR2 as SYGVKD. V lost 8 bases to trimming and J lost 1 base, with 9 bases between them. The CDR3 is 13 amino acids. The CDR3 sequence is CAIARSSNQPQHF. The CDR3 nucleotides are TGTGCCATCGCTAGGTCAAGCAATCAGCCCCAGCATTTT.

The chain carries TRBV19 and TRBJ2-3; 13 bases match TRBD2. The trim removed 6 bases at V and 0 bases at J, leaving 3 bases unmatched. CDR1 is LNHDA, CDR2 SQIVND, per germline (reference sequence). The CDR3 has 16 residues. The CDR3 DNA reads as TGTGCCAGTAGCCGACTAGCGGGGGGAAGCACAGATACGCAGTATTTT. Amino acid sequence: CASSRLAGGSTDTQYF.

As DNA, the CDR3 is TGTGCCAGCAGGACAGGGTTGGCTAGAAACACCATATATTTT. Its protein is CASRTGLARNTIYF. The chain recombines TRBV2 with TRBJ1-3; 7 nucleotides match TRBD1. CDR3 length: 14 amino acids. Unmatched junction bases numbered 7, after V lost 6 bases and J lost 5 bases. Germline assignment: CDR1 SNHLY and CDR2 FYNNEI.

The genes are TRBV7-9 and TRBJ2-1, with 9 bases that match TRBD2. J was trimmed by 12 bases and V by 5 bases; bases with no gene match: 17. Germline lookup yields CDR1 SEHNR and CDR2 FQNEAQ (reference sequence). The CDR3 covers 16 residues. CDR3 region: CASSRPEGGGGEWQFF. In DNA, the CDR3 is TGTGCCAGCAGCCGACCAGAGGGGGGCGGGGGGGAATGGCAGTTCTTC.

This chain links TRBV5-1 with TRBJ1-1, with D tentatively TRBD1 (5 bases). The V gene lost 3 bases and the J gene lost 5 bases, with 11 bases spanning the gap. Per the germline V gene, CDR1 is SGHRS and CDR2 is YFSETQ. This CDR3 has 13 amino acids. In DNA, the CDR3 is TGCGCCAGCAGCTCCAGGGAAAGAACTGAAGCTTTCTTT. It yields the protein CASSSRERTEAFF.

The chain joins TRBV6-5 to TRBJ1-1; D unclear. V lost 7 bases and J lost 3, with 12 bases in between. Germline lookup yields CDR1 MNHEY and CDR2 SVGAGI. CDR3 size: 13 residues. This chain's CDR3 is CASMPTGYTEAFF. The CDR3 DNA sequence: TGTGCCAGCATGCCCACCGGATACACTGAAGCTTTCTTT.

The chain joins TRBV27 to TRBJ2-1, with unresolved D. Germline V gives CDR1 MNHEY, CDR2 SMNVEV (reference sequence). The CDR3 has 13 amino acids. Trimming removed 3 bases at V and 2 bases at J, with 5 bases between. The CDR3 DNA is TGTGCCAGCAGTTTTGAGGCCTACAATGAGCAGTTCTTC. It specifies CASSFEAYNEQFF.

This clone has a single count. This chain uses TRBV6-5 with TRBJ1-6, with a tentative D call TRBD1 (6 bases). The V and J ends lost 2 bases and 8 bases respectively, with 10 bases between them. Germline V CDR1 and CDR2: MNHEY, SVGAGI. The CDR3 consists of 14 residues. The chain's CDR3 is CASSYTGADSPLHF. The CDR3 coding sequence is TGTGCCAGCAGTTACACGGGGGCGGATTCACCCCTCCACTTT.